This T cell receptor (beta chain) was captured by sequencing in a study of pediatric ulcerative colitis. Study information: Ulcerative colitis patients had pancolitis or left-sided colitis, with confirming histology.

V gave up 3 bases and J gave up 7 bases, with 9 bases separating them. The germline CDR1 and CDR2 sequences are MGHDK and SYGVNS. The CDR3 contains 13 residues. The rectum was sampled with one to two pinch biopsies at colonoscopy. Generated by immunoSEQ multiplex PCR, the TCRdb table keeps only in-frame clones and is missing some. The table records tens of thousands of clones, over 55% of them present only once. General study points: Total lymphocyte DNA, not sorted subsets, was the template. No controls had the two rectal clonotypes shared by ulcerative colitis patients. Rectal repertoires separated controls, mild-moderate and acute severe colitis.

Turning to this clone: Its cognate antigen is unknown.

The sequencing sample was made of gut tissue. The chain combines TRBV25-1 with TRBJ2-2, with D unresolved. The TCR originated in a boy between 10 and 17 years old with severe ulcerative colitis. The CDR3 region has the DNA TGTGCCAGCAGTGACATGCGGAACGGGGAGCTGTTTTTT. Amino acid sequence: CASSDMRNGELFF.